The 26 T cell receptor beta chains below come from one sample, sequenced in a study of blood T cell repertoires in COVID-19. Some clones are missing from TCRdb's copy, which holds only in-frame ones; the method was immunoSEQ multiplex PCR. This sample yields 150,000 to 200,000 clones, of which approximately 85% are seen a single time; 6.2% belongs to the top ten. Input material: PBMCs or T cells enriched from blood (not recorded which). These receptors originate from a man aged 35 to 55 who had recovered from COVID-19.

V is TRBV12-5 and J is TRBJ2-1, with 11 bases identical to TRBD1. The V and J ends lost 4 bases and 4 bases, in that order; junction bases with no gene match: 3. The CDR3 is 15 residues long. Germline V gene data show CDR1 as LGHNT and CDR2 as FRNRAP. The CDR3 DNA is TGTGCTAGTGGTTCCGGACAGGGGGCTTACAATGAGCAGTTCTTC. As protein: CASGSGQGAYNEQFF.

This rearrangement joins TRBV3-1 (or the pseudogene TRBV3-2) to TRBJ2-4, with a tentative D call TRBD1 (5 bases). The CDR3 loop spans 14 amino acids. Germline V gives CDR1 LGHDT, CDR2 YNNKEL (reference sequence). The V gene lost 1 base and the J gene lost 10 bases, with 14 bases spanning the gap. The CDR3 here is CASSQASTGRIQYF. The CDR3 DNA reads as TGTGCCAGCAGCCAAGCGAGTACAGGCCGGATTCAGTACTTC.

The chain has TRBV30 and TRBJ1-2, with D perhaps matching TRBD1 (5 bases). The CDR3 is made up of 14 amino acids. Germline values: CDR1 GTSNPN, CDR2 SVGIG (reference sequence). The V gene lost 1 base and the J gene lost 6 bases, with 15 bases spanning the gap. The chain's CDR3 is CAWSGVSRVNGYTF. CDR3 DNA sequence: TGTGCCTGGAGTGGGGTGAGCAGGGTGAATGGCTACACCTTC.

V usage is TRBV11-1 and J usage is TRBJ2-2; D is perhaps TRBD2 (6 bases). The germline CDR1 and CDR2 sequences are SGHAT and FQDESV (reference sequence). The CDR3 length is 13 residues. V was cut by 4 bases and J by 6 bases, with 9 bases left in between. CDR3 sequence: CASSSSGAGELFF. In DNA, the CDR3 is TGTGCCAGCAGCTCCTCGGGGGCCGGGGAGCTGTTTTTT.

Here the CDR3 DNA reads TGTGCCAGCAGTTTACGGGGGGGCGCCCCCTACAATGAGCAGTTCTTC. Amino acids: CASSLRGGAPYNEQFF. The chain recombines TRBV6-5 with TRBJ2-1; 8 bases agree with TRBD2. Per germline, CDR1 MNHEY and CDR2 SVGAGI. The CDR3 spans 16 residues. J lost 2 bases, V lost 4 bases, and 7 bases had no gene match.

The genes are TRBV9 and TRBJ2-2; D is undetermined. Trimming stripped 1 base from V and 4 bases from J, with 5 bases between. The CDR3 is 13 amino acids. Germline values: CDR1 SGDLS, CDR2 YYNGEE. CDR3 loop: CASSVSGTGELFF. Here the CDR3 DNA reads TGTGCCAGCAGCGTATCAGGCACCGGGGAGCTGTTTTTT.

The gene calls are TRBV20-1 and TRBJ2-1; maybe TRBD2 (6 bases). V was clipped by 3 bases and J by 0 bases, with 12 bases between them. The CDR3 extends over 15 amino acids. Per the germline V gene, CDR1 is DFQATT and CDR2 is SNEGSKA (reference sequence). The CDR3 reads CSASLLGGSYNEQFF. DNA of the CDR3: TGCAGTGCTAGTCTGCTCGGGGGCTCCTACAATGAGCAGTTCTTC.

The chain recombines TRBV12-3 or TRBV12-4 with TRBJ1-1; tentatively, D is TRBD1 (5 bases). Trimming cost V 6 bases and J 10 bases, with 12 bases left between them. The CDR3 consists of 11 residues. The CDR3 DNA reads as TGTGCCAGCAGCCAGGGCCTGGGAGCTTTCTTT. Amino acids: CASSQGLGAFF.

The CDR3 bases are TGTGCCACCAGTGATGTTCGGCTAGTTTATAAGTATTTT. Translating gives CATSDVRLVYKYF. V is TRBV24-1 and J is TRBJ2-3, with D uncertain. From germline, CDR1 is KGHDR and CDR2 SFDVKD. V was cut by 3 bases and J by 13 bases, with 16 bases left in between. The CDR3 has 13 amino acids.

The chain joins TRBV6-5 to TRBJ1-2; the match to TRBD1 covers 8 bases. V lost 10 bases and J lost 7; bases outside the gene matches: 11. The CDR3 length is 13 residues. Germline V gives CDR1 MNHEY, CDR2 SVGAGI. The CDR3 DNA reads TGTGCCACCCTCAGGGGGCGCGGAGGTGGCTACACCTTC. This encodes CATLRGRGGGYTF.

The CDR3 DNA reads as TGTGCCTGGGCCCCCCTCTCTGGAAACACCATATATTTT. Translated, it gives CAWAPLSGNTIYF. This chain uses TRBV30 with TRBJ1-3, with D uncertain. This CDR3 has 13 residues. V was shortened by 5 bases and J by 0 bases, with 8 bases between the two germline ends. Germline V gives CDR1 GTSNPN, CDR2 SVGIG (reference sequence).

V gene TRBV13 combines with J gene TRBJ2-2; the D is unclear. Germline V CDR1 and CDR2: PRHDT, FYEKMQ (reference sequence). Trimming cost V 0 bases and J 5 bases, with 10 bases left between them. The CDR3 totals 15 residues. The CDR3 is CASSLGVRETGELFF. In DNA, the CDR3 is TGTGCCAGCAGCTTAGGTGTCCGCGAAACCGGGGAGCTGTTTTTT.

The chain has TRBV2 and TRBJ1-3, with D perhaps matching TRBD1 (5 bases). V lost 4 bases to trimming and J lost 0 bases, with 10 bases between them. From germline, CDR1 is SNHLY and CDR2 FYNNEI. The CDR3 consists of 15 residues. The CDR3, as DNA: TGTGCCAGCAGTGTTGAGGGACTCTCTGGAAACACCATATATTTT. This gives the protein CASSVEGLSGNTIYF. The whole variable domain, filled in from reference TRBV2 and TRBJ1-3, reads EPEVTQTPSHQVTQMGQEVILRCVPISNHLYFYWYRQILGQKVEFLVSFYNNEISEKSEIFDDQFSVERPDGSNFTLKIRSTKLEDSAMYFCASSVEGLSGNTIYFGEGSWLTVV.

The V call is TRBV2, the J call TRBJ1-6; D perhaps matches TRBD1 (5 bases). The CDR3 totals 17 residues. Trimming removed 2 bases from V and 7 bases from J, with 18 bases in between. CDR1 and CDR2 (germline): SNHLY, FYNNEI. In DNA form, the CDR3 reads TGTGCCAGCAGTGAAATTCCGCCAGGGCTGAAAAATTCACCCCTCCACTTT. As protein: CASSEIPPGLKNSPLHF. The full variable domain, rest sourced from reference TRBV2 and TRBJ1-6, is EPEVTQTPSHQVTQMGQEVILRCVPISNHLYFYWYRQILGQKVEFLVSFYNNEISEKSEIFDDQFSVERPDGSNFTLKIRSTKLEDSAMYFCASSEIPPGLKNSPLHFGNGTRLTVT.

J is TRBJ1-3 and V is TRBV2, with D unclear. This CDR3 is built from 14 residues. Germline CDR1 and CDR2: SNHLY and FYNNEI. The germline V and J ends were trimmed by 6 bases and 0 bases, with 9 bases remaining between them. Written as DNA, the CDR3 is TGTGCCAGCAGGGTAGGGAGCTCTGGAAACACCATATATTTT. Residues: CASRVGSSGNTIYF.

The rearrangement links TRBV5-6 to TRBJ2-7, with 9 bases fitting TRBD2. The CDR3 totals 15 residues. Germline trimming cut 0 bases from V and 2 bases from J; bases unmatched to any gene: 3. CDR1 and CDR2 from the germline V gene are SGHDT and YYEEEE. The CDR3 DNA reads TGTGCCAGCAGCTTGGGACTAGCGGTTCCCTACGAGCAGTACTTC. This encodes CASSLGLAVPYEQYF. Full variable domain (rest looked up from reference TRBV5-6 and TRBJ2-7): DAGVTQSPTHLIKTRGQQVTLRCSPKSGHDTVSWYQQALGQGPQFIFQYYEEEERQRGNFPDRFSGHQFPNYSSELNVNALLLGDSALYLCASSLGLAVPYEQYFGPGTRLTVT.

The chain recombines TRBV9 with TRBJ2-7, with TRBD2 as a possible D gene (5 bases). Trimming took 4 bases from V and 2 from J, leaving 16 bases between them. Germline V gene lookup returns CDR1 SGDLS and CDR2 YYNGEE. The CDR3 totals 15 residues. The CDR3 spells CASSPLGRNTYEQYF. CDR3 DNA: TGTGCCAGCAGCCCCCTGGGGAGAAACACCTACGAGCAGTACTTC.

V gene TRBV5-6 combines with J gene TRBJ1-2, with unresolved D. V was shortened by 2 bases and J by 4 bases, with 6 bases between the two germline ends. This CDR3 spans 12 amino acids. The germline V gene encodes CDR1 SGHDT and CDR2 YYEEEE. This CDR3 reads CASSLQSYGYTF. The DNA for the CDR3 is TGTGCCAGCAGCTTACAGAGCTATGGCTACACCTTC.

The chain couples TRBV19 to TRBJ2-7; the D gene is possibly TRBD2 (7 bases). Germline lookup yields CDR1 LNHDA and CDR2 SQIVND (reference sequence). V was trimmed by 1 base and J by 4 bases, leaving 17 bases between them. The CDR3 runs to 16 residues. CDR3 nucleotide sequence: TGTGCCAGTAGTATAGTTGGGAGGGGGGCGCAGTACGAGCAGTACTTC. Translating gives CASSIVGRGAQYEQYF.

The chain recombines TRBV7-9 with TRBJ2-1, with D possibly being TRBD2 (6 bases). Germline-derived CDR1 and CDR2 are SEHNR and FQNEAQ (reference sequence). V was trimmed by 2 bases and J by 1 base, leaving 12 bases between them. The CDR3 sequence is 16 residues long. The CDR3 reads CASSLFPGLSYNEQFF. Here the CDR3 DNA reads TGTGCCAGCAGCTTATTTCCGGGACTTTCCTACAATGAGCAGTTCTTC.

V is TRBV6-5 and J is TRBJ1-2; D is uncertain. The germline CDR1 and CDR2 sequences are MNHEY and SVGAGI. V lost 6 bases and J 6 bases, leaving 8 bases between the germline ends. CDR3 length equals 11 residues. The CDR3 loop reads CASSISDGYTF. The CDR3, as DNA: TGTGCCAGCAGCATCAGTGATGGCTACACCTTC.

The genes are TRBV5-1 and TRBJ2-5; 9 bases are shared with TRBD1. CDR1 and CDR2 from the germline V gene are SGHRS and YFSETQ. J lost 4 bases, V lost 5 bases, and 6 bases had no gene match. This CDR3 has 14 amino acids. The CDR3 is CASSSTGGGETQYF. The CDR3 nucleotides read TGCGCCAGCAGTTCCACAGGGGGCGGAGAGACCCAGTACTTC.

The chain has TRBV19 and TRBJ1-2; D is perhaps TRBD1 (5 bases). Germline V gives CDR1 LNHDA, CDR2 SQIVND (reference sequence). V gave up 0 bases and J gave up 4 bases, with 6 bases separating them. The CDR3 consists of 13 residues. DNA for the CDR3: TGTGCCAGTAGTATAGAGACAGCCTATGGCTACACCTTC. Translation gives CASSIETAYGYTF.

The chain has TRBV2 and TRBJ2-5; 9 nucleotides agree with TRBD2. This CDR3 has 15 amino acids. V gave up 0 bases and J gave up 5 bases; unmatched junction bases: 4. Germline V gene data show CDR1 as SNHLY and CDR2 as FYNNEI. The CDR3 sequence: CASSEARGGLETQYF. CDR3 sequence (DNA): TGTGCCAGCAGTGAAGCGCGGGGGGGTCTCGAGACCCAGTACTTC.

This clone was detected a few times. V gene TRBV19 combines with J gene TRBJ2-1, with 7 bases aligning to TRBD2. J gave up 3 bases and V 10 bases, and 6 bases lay outside the gene matches. CDR1 is LNHDA, CDR2 SQIVND, per germline (reference sequence). There are 13 residues in the CDR3. The CDR3 protein is CATTGTNYNEQFF. The CDR3, as DNA: TGTGCCACCACCGGGACTAACTACAATGAGCAGTTCTTC.

The chain carries TRBV7-6 and TRBJ2-5; D uncertain. Per the germline V gene, CDR1 is SGHVS and CDR2 is FNYEAQ. Between the trimmed V and J ends, which lost 4 bases and 4 bases, there was a span of 4 bases. CDR3 length: 11 amino acids. The CDR3 DNA follows: TGTGCCAGCAGCTCTATAGAGACCCAGTACTTC. Translation: CASSSIETQYF.